Included here is one T cell receptor (beta chain) sequence, with context. This specimen belongs to a study of shared clonotypes between healthy human individuals. The length of the CDR3 is 17 residues. Repertoires were generated with immunoSEQ multiplex PCR, while TCRdb's copy carries only in-frame clones and drops some. The sample holds hundreds of thousands of clones, roughly 91% seen once. This TCR was sampled from a man between 18 and 29 years old in good health. The chain recombines TRBV21-1 with TRBJ2-2; TRBD2 was called by the table and not checked on the DNA. TRBV21-1 is described as a pseudogene. Sequences were obtained from memory CD8+ T cells sorted from blood. Subset here: CD45RO+ cells pooled with CCR7-negative TemRA cells. CDR3 residues: CASSTMSSGRQPGELFF. The CDR3 nucleotides are TGTGCCAGCAGCACAATGTCTAGCGGGAGGCAGCCCGGGGAGCTGTTTTTT.